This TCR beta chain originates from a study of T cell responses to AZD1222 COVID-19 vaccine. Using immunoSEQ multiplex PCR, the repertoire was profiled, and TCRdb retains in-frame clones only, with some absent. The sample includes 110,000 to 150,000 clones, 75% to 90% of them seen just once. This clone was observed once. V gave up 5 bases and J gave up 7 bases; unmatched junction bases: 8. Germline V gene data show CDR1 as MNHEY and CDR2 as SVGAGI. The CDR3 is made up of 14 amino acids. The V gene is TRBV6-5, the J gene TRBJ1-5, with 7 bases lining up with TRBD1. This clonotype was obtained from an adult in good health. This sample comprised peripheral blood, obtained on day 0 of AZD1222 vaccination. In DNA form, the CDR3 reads TGTGCCAGCAGTCCTCGACAGGGCGGACAGCCCCAGCATTTT. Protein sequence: CASSPRQGGQPQHF.